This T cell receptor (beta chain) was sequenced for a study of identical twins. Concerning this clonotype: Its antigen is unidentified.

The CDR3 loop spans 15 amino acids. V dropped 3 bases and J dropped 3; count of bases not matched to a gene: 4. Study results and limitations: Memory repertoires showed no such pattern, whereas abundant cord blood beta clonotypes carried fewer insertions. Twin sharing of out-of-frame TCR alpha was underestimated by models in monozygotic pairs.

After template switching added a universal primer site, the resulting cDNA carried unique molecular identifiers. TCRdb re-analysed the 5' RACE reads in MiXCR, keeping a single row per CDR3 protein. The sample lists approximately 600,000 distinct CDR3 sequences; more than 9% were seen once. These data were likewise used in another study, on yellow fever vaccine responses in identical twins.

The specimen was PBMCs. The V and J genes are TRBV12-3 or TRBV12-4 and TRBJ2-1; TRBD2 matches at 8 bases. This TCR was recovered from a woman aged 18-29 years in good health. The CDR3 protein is CASSFHTSGYNEQFF. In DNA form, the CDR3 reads TGTGCCAGCAGTTTTCATACTAGCGGCTACAATGAGCAGTTCTTC.